These T cell receptor beta chains were read from a single sample in a study of cytomegalovirus exposure and HLA in healthy donors. TCRdb's table, derived via immunoSEQ multiplex PCR, lists solely in-frame clones and lacks some. The sample holds under 150,000 clones, 60% to 80% seen once. Sample: PBMCs. Every receptor here comes from a man aged 50 to 60 in good health and CMV-seronegative. Each CDR3 is given with its conserved first and last residue. The order of the fields is J gene, D gene, V gene, clone size, CDR3 DNA, CDR3 protein. The D gene is left open where the match is weak. Expanded clones get a size class; other rows say once, few or many, or leave the size out.

TRBJ2-1,-,TRBV10-3,-,TGTGCCATCAGCTTAGGGGGATTAGAGCAGTTCTTC,CAISLGGLEQFF
TRBJ1-1,TRBD1,TRBV2,-,TGTGCCAGCAGTGACTCAGGGGGTAGGCTCACTGAAGCTTTCTTT,CASSDSGGRLTEAFF
TRBJ2-2,TRBD1,TRBV7-2,-,TGTGCCAGCAGCTCGAAGACAGGGATCGGGGAGCTGTTTTTT,CASSSKTGIGELFF
TRBJ2-7,-,TRBV30,-,TGTGCCCAACAGGGTGATAGGTACGAGCAGTACTTC,CAQQGDRYEQYF
TRBJ2-7,TRBD1,TRBV6-1,-,TGTGCCAGCAGTGCTGGTGGCAGGGGGCGCTTCTACGAGCAGTACTTC,CASSAGGRGRFYEQYF
TRBJ2-2,-,TRBV14,-,TGTGCCAGCAGCCAATTATTAGCGCGAACCGGGGAGCTGTTTTTT,CASSQLLARTGELFF
TRBJ2-7,TRBD2,TRBV5-1,-,TGCGCCAGCAGCACCTCGGGCCTAGCGGGCTACGAGCAGTACTTC,CASSTSGLAGYEQYF
TRBJ2-3,TRBD2,TRBV5-1,-,TGCGCCAGCAGCTTGGGACCTAGCGGGAGGGTAGGCACAGATACGCAGTATTTT,CASSLGPSGRVGTDTQYF
TRBJ2-2,-,TRBV5-6,-,TGTGCCAGCAGCCCTACCCAGGTTGATACCGGGGAGCTGTTTTTT,CASSPTQVDTGELFF
TRBJ2-7,-,TRBV20-1,few,TGCAGTGCTGCCCTTCGGGAGCAGTACTTC,CSAALREQYF
TRBJ2-1,TRBD2,TRBV4-3,-,TGCGCCAGCCCGGGACTAGCGGACAATGAGCAGTTCTTC,CASPGLADNEQFF
TRBJ1-3,-,TRBV5-1,few,TGCGCCAGCAGCTTCGGGTGGAGCTCTGGAAACACCATATATTTT,CASSFGWSSGNTIYF
TRBJ2-2,-,TRBV7-2,-,TGTGCCAGCAGCTTAGCGGGGCTACTACGCACCGGGGAGCTGTTTTTT,CASSLAGLLRTGELFF
TRBJ2-5,-,TRBV19,-,TGTGCCAGTAGTAATGGAGGGATCCAAGAGACCCAGTACTTC,CASSNGGIQETQYF
TRBJ1-2,-,TRBV21-1,-,TGTGCCAGCAGCAAACCCCCCCCGGGAGGGTTAGCTAACTATGGCTACACCTTC,CASSKPPPGGLANYGYTF
TRBJ2-2,TRBD2,TRBV7-9,-,TGTGCCAGCAGCCTACCGGGACTAACCACCGGGGAGCTGTTTTTT,CASSLPGLTTGELFF
TRBJ2-1,-,TRBV6-5,-,TGTGCCAGCAGTTACTCGGGTAGCGGATCTTACAATGAGCAGTTCTTC,CASSYSGSGSYNEQFF
TRBJ2-1,TRBD2,TRBV13,-,TGTGCCAGCAGTCTGCGCAGCGGGAGCCATGAGCAGTTCTTC,CASSLRSGSHEQFF
TRBJ2-7,-,TRBV14,-,TGTGCCAGCAGCCAAGAAGGGAGTTTCCTAAACGAGCAGTACTTC,CASSQEGSFLNEQYF